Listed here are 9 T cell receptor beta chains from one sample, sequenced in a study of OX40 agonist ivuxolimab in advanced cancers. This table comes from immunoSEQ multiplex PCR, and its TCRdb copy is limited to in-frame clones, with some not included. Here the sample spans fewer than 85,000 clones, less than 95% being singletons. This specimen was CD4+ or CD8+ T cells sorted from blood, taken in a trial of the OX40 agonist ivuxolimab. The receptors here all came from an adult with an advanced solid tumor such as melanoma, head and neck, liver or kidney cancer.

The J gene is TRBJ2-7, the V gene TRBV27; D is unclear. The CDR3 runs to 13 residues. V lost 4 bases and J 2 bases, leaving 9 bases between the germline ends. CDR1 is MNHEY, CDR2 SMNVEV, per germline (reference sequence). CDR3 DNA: TGTGCCAGCAGTTATGGCTCCCCCTACGAGCAGTACTTC. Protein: CASSYGSPYEQYF.

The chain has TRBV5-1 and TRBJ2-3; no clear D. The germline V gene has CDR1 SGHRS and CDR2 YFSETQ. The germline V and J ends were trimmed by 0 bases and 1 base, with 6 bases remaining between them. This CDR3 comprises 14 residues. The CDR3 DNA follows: TGCGCCAGCAGCTTGGCTTCGGGCACAGATACGCAGTATTTT. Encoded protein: CASSLASGTDTQYF.

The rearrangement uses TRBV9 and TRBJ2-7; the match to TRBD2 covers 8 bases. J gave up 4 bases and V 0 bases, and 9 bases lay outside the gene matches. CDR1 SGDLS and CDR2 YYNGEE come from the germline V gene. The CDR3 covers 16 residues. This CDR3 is CASSVAGTGGVYEQYF. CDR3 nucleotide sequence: TGTGCCAGCAGCGTAGCCGGGACGGGAGGGGTTTACGAGCAGTACTTC.

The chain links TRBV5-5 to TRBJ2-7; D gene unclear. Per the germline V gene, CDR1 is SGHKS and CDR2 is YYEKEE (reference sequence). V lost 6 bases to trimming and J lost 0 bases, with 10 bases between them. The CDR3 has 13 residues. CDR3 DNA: TGTGCCAGCACCTGGCCACCCTCCTACGAGCAGTACTTC. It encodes CASTWPPSYEQYF.

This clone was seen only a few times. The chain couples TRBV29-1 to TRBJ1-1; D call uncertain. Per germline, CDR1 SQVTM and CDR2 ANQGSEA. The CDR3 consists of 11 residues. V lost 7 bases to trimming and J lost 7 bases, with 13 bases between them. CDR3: CSGLGEGEAFF. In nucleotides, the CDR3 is TGCAGCGGACTCGGGGAGGGTGAAGCTTTCTTT.

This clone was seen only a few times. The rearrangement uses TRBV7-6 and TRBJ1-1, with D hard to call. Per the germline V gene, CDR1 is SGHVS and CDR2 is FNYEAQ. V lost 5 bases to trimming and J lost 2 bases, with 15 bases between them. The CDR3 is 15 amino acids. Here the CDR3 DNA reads TGTGCCAGCAGCCCCGCCCGGGCCTTAAACACTGAAGCTTTCTTT. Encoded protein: CASSPARALNTEAFF.

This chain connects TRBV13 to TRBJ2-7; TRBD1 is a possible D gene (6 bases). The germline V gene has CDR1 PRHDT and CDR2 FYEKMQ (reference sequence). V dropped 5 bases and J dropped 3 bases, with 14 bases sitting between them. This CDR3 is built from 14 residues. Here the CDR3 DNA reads TGTGCCAGCAGCGGGATGACAGGAGACTACGAGCAGTACTTC. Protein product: CASSGMTGDYEQYF.

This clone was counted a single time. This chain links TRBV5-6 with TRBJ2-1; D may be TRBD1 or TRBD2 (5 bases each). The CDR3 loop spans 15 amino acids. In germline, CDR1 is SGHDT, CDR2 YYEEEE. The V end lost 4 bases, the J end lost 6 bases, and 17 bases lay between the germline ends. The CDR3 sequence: CASSGGRDGGNEQFF. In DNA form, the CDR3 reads TGTGCCAGCAGCGGAGGAAGGGACGGAGGCAATGAGCAGTTCTTC.

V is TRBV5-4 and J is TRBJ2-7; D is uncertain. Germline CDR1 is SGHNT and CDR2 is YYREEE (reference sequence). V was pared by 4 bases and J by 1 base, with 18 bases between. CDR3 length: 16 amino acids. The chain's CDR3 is CASSPAGDFRSYEQYF. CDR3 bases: TGTGCCAGCAGCCCCGCCGGAGATTTCCGTTCCTACGAGCAGTACTTC.